The entry below gives a single T cell receptor beta chain sequence along with its context. This sample was taken from a study of blood T cell repertoires in COVID-19. Study-wide background: Italy, Spain and the United States were the sources of the convalescent and acute COVID-19 samples.

This table comes from immunoSEQ multiplex PCR, and its TCRdb copy is limited to in-frame clones, with some not included. Among 300,000 to 450,000 clones listed, 81% were seen once. V was pared by 2 bases and J by 8 bases, with 7 bases between. CDR1 LGHNA and CDR2 YNFKEQ come from the germline V gene. This CDR3 has 12 amino acids. The TCR was taken from a human donor with acute or convalescent COVID-19. The donor label of this sample is uncertain. This chain joins TRBV4-2 and TRBJ2-1; D is undetermined. Sequenced sample: peripheral blood. The CDR3 reads CASSQPSYEQFF. In DNA, the CDR3 is TGTGCCAGCAGCCAACCAAGCTATGAGCAGTTCTTC.